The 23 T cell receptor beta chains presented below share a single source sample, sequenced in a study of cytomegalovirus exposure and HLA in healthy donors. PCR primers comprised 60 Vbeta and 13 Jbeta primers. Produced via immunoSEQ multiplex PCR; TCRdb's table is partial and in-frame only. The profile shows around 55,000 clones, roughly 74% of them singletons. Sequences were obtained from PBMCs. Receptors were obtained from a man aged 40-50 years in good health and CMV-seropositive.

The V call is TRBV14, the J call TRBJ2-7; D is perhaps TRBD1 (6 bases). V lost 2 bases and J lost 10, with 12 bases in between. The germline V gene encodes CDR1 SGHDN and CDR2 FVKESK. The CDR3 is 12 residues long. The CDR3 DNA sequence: TGTGCCAGCAGCCAAATCGGGACAAACCAGTACTTC. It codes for CASSQIGTNQYF.

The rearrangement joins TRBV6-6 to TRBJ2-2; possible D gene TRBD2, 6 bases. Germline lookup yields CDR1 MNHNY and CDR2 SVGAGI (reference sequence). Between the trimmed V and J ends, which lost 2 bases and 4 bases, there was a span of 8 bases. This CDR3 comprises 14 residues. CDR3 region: CASSYREATGELFF. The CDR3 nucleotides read TGTGCCAGCAGTTACAGGGAGGCCACCGGGGAGCTGTTTTTT.

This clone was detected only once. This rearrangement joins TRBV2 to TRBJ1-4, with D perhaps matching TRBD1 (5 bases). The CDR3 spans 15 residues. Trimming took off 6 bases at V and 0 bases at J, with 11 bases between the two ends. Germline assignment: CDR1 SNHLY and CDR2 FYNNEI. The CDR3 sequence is CASRPLTATNEKLFF. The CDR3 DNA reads TGTGCCAGCAGACCCTTGACAGCAACTAATGAAAAACTGTTTTTT.

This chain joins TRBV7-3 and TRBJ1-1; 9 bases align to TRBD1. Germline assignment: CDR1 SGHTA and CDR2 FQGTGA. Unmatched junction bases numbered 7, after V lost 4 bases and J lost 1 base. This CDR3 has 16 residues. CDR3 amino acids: CASSSQGAGTNTEAFF. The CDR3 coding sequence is TGTGCCAGCAGCTCACAGGGGGCCGGGACGAACACTGAAGCTTTCTTT.

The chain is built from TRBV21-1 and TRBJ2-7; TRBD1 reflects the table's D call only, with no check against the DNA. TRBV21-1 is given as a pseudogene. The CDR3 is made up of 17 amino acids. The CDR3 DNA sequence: TGTGCCAGCAGCAAAGCGGCGGCAGGGGACGCCTCCTACGAGCAGTACTTC. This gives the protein CASSKAAAGDASYEQYF.

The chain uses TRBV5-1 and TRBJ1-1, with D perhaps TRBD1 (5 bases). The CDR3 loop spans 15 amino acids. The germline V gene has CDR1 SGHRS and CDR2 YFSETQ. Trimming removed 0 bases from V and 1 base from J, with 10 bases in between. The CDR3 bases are TGCGCCAGCAGCTTGGTCCCAGGGCAGAACACTGAAGCTTTCTTT. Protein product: CASSLVPGQNTEAFF.

The CDR3 sequence: CASTLAGVNTGELFF. CDR3 sequence (DNA): TGTGCCAGCACTTTAGCGGGGGTGAACACCGGGGAGCTGTTTTTT. The gene calls are TRBV6-5 and TRBJ2-2, with 9 bases that match TRBD2. The CDR3 runs to 15 residues. The germline V gene has CDR1 MNHEY and CDR2 SVGAGI. J lost 1 base, V lost 7 bases, and 4 bases had no gene match.

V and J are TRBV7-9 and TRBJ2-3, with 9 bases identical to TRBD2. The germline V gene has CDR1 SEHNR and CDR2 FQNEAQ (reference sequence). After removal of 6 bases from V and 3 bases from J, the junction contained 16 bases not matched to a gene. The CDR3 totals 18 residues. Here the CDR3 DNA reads TGTGCCAGCAGTCCCCGGCGGGGGGGCCATTTTAATACAGATACGCAGTATTTT. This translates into CASSPRRGGHFNTDTQYF.

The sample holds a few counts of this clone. The DNA for the CDR3 is TGTGCCAGCACCCCGGGGGGGCGCCCCTACAATGAGCAGTTCTTC. Translation gives CASTPGGRPYNEQFF. V usage is TRBV6-5 and J usage is TRBJ2-1; 8 bases agree with TRBD2. J gave up 2 bases and V 7 bases, and 7 bases lay outside the gene matches. CDR1 MNHEY and CDR2 SVGAGI come from the germline V gene. The CDR3 runs to 15 residues.

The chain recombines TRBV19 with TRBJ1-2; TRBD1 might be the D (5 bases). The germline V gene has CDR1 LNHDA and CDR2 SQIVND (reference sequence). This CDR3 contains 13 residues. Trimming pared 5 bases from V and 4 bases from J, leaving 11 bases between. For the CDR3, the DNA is TGTGCCAGTAGTCAGGGAAGAGGCTATGGCTACACCTTC. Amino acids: CASSQGRGYGYTF.

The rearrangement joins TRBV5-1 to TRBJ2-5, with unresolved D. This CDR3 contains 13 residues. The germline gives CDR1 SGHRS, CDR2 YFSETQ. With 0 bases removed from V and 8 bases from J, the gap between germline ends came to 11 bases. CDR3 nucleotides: TGCGCCAGCAGCTTGGTGCAGAAGAACACCCAGTACTTC. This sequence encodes CASSLVQKNTQYF.

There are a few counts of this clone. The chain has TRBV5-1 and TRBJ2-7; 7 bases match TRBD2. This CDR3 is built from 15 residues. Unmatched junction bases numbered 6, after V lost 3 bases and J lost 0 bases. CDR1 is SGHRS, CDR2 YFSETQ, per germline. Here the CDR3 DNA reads TGCGCCAGCAGCTCCATAGCGGGTAGCTCCTACGAGCAGTACTTC. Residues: CASSSIAGSSYEQYF.

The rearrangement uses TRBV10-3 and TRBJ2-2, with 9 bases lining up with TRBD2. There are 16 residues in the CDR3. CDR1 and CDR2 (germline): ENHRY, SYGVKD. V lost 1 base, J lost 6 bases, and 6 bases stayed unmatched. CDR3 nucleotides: TGTGCCATCAGTGAGTTCGGCGGGGGGGCACCCGGGGAGCTGTTTTTT. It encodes CAISEFGGGAPGELFF.

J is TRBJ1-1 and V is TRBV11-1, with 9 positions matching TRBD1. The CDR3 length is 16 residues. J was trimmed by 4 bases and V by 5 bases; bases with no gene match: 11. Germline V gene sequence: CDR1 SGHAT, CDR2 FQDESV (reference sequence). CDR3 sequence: CASSTGTGLQGTEAFF. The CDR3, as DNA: TGTGCCAGCAGCACCGGGACAGGGCTCCAGGGCACTGAAGCTTTCTTT.

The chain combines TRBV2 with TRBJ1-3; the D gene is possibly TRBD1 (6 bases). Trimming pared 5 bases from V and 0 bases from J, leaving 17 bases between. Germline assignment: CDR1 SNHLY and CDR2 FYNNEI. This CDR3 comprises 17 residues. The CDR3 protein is CASSSLFRTASGNTIYF. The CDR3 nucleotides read TGTGCCAGCAGTAGTCTTTTTCGGACAGCCTCTGGAAACACCATATATTTT.

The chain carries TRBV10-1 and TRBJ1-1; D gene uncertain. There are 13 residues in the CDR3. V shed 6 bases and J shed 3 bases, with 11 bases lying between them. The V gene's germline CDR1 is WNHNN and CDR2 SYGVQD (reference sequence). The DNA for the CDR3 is TGCGCCAGCAGCTACGGGATTTACACTGAAGCTTTCTTT. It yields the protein CASSYGIYTEAFF.

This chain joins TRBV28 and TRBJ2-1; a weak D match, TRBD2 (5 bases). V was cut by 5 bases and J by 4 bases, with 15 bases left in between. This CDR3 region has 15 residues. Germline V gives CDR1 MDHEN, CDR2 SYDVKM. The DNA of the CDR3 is TGTGCCAGCAGTGGGAGTGACGTGTTATACAATGAGCAGTTCTTC. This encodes CASSGSDVLYNEQFF.

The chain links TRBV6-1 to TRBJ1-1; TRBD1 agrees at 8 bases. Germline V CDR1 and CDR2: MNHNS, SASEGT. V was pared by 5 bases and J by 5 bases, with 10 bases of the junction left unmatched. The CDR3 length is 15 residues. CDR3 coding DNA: TGTGCCAGCAGTATATATCTCAGGGGGCGAACTGAAGCTTTCTTT. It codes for CASSIYLRGRTEAFF.

In DNA, the CDR3 is TGTGCCATCAGTTCGGGACTACGGGGCAATGAGCAGTTCTTC. Translating gives CAISSGLRGNEQFF. The chain couples TRBV10-3 to TRBJ2-1, with 7 bases that match TRBD2. V dropped 5 bases and J dropped 6; count of bases not matched to a gene: 7. The CDR3 has 14 amino acids. Germline assignment: CDR1 ENHRY and CDR2 SYGVKD.

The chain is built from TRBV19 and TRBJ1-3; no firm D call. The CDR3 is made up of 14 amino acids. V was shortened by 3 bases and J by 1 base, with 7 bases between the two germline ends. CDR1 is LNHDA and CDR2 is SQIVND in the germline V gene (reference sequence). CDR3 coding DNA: TGTGCCAGTAGTATGGCGGGATCTGGAAACACCATATATTTT. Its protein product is CASSMAGSGNTIYF.

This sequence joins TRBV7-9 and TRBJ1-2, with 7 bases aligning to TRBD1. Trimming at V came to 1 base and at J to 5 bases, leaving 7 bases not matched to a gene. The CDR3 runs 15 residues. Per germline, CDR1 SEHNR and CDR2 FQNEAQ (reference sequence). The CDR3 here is CASSLVGTVGYGYTF. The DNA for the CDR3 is TGTGCCAGCAGCTTAGTGGGGACAGTGGGGTATGGCTACACCTTC.

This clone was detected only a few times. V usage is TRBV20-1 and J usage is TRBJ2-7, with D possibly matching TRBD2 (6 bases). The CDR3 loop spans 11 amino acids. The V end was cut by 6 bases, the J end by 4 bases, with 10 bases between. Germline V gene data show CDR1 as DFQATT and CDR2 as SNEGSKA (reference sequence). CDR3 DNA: TGCAGTGCCCTGGAGGGTTACGAGCAGTACTTC. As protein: CSALEGYEQYF.

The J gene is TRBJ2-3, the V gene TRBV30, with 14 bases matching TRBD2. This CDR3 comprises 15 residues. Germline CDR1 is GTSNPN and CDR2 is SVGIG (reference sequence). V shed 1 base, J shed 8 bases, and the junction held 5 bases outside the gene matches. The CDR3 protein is CAWSGLGTSGGTQYF. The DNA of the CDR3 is TGTGCCTGGAGTGGATTAGGGACTAGCGGGGGTACGCAGTATTTT.